This TCR beta chain was recorded in a study of CD8 T cells in Susac syndrome. Germline V lookup: CDR1 LGHDT, CDR2 YNNKEL (reference sequence). V shed 4 bases and J 1 base; nucleotides not matched to a gene: 7. The CDR3 is 16 residues long. Negative isolation was used for CD8+ and CD4+ T cells and FACS enrichment for TEMRA cells. Random hexamers served to reverse transcribe about 0.5 to 1 ug RNA. Amplification of TCR beta CDR3 across 54 Vbeta and 13 Jbeta was performed with immunoSEQ multiplex PCR. TCRdb redid the calling of the immunoSEQ multiplex PCR reads with MiXCR, one entry per CDR3 protein. The profile shows hundreds of thousands of distinct CDR3 sequences, approximately 85% of them singletons.

V gene TRBV3-1 combines with J gene TRBJ2-1; 7 bases are shared with TRBD1. Sample: CD8+ T cells from PBMCs. This clonotype was sampled from a human donor with multiple sclerosis. The CDR3 DNA is TGTGCCAGCAGCCCCACAGGGGTCCATTCCTACAATGAGCAGTTCTTC. Its protein product is CASSPTGVHSYNEQFF.